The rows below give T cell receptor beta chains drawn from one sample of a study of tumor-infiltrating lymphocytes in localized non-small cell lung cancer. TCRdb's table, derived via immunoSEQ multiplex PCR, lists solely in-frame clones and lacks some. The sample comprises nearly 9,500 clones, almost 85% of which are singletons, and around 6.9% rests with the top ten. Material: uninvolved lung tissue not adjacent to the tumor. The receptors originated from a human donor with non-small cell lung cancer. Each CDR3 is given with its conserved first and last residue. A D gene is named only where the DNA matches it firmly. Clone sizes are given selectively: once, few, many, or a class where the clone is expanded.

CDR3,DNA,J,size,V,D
CASSLRSGTQYF,TGTGCCAGCAGCTTAAGGTCGGGGACCCAGTACTTC,TRBJ2-5,NA,TRBV7-2,NA
CASSRGDLTYEQYF,TGTGCCAGCAGCAGGGGGGACCTAACCTACGAGCAGTACTTC,TRBJ2-7,NA,TRBV9,NA
CASSWDGNTEAFF,TGTGCCAGCAGTTGGGACGGTAACACTGAAGCTTTCTTT,TRBJ1-1,NA,TRBV6-6,NA
CASSMSGRADEQYF,TGTGCCAGCAGCATGAGCGGGAGGGCCGACGAGCAGTACTTC,TRBJ2-7,NA,TRBV9,TRBD2
CASSLQGVATNEKLFF,TGTGCCAGCAGTTTACAGGGGGTTGCAACTAATGAAAAACTGTTTTTT,TRBJ1-4,NA,TRBV28,TRBD1
CARGQAMNTEAFF,TGTGCCAGGGGACAGGCGATGAACACTGAAGCTTTCTTT,TRBJ1-1,NA,TRBV2,TRBD1
CSSVGMAHEQYF,TGCAGCTCCGTAGGAATGGCCCACGAGCAGTACTTC,TRBJ2-7,NA,TRBV29-1,NA
CASSDTNTGELFF,TGTGCCAGCAGTGACACGAACACCGGGGAGCTGTTTTTT,TRBJ2-2,NA,TRBV25-1,NA
CASSPSGGSPSYNEQFF,TGTGCCAGCAGTCCCTCGGGTGGGTCACCCTCCTACAATGAGCAGTTCTTC,TRBJ2-1,NA,TRBV28,NA
CASSAGVANYGYTF,TGTGCCAGCAGCGCGGGGGTAGCTAACTATGGCTACACCTTC,TRBJ1-2,NA,TRBV7-6,NA
CASSEGGGSYNEQFF,TGTGCCAGCAGTGAAGGGGGCGGCTCCTACAATGAGCAGTTCTTC,TRBJ2-1,NA,TRBV6-1,NA
CASSVGRENQPQHF,TGTGCCAGCAGCGTAGGCCGCGAGAATCAGCCCCAGCATTTT,TRBJ1-5,NA,TRBV9,NA
CASSPSTGLNEQYF,TGTGCCAGTAGTCCCTCGACAGGTCTAAATGAGCAGTACTTC,TRBJ2-7,NA,TRBV19,NA
CASSQEGLGSPLHF,TGCGCCAGCAGCCAAGAAGGGTTGGGTTCACCCCTCCACTTT,TRBJ1-6,NA,TRBV4-3,NA
CAWNGDPNQPQHF,TGTGCCTGGAATGGGGACCCCAATCAGCCCCAGCATTTT,TRBJ1-5,NA,TRBV30,NA
CASSLDIGGGNTEAFF,TGTGCCAGCAGCTTAGACATTGGGGGCGGGAACACTGAAGCTTTCTTT,TRBJ1-1,NA,TRBV7-9,NA
CASSFRGQGTEAFF,TGTGCCAGCAGCTTCAGGGGGCAGGGCACTGAAGCTTTCTTT,TRBJ1-1,once,TRBV7-2,TRBD1
CASSFAGVSGYTF,TGTGCCAGCAGCTTCGCGGGGGTTAGCGGCTACACCTTC,TRBJ1-2,NA,TRBV7-2,NA
CASSRRGPDETQYF,TGCGCCAGCAGCCGGCGGGGGCCAGATGAGACCCAGTACTTC,TRBJ2-5,NA,TRBV5-1,NA
CASSILQGVDGYTF,TGTGCCAGTAGTATACTCCAGGGGGTGGATGGCTACACCTTC,TRBJ1-2,NA,TRBV19,TRBD1
CASSLGTGSIFYGYTF,TGTGCCAGCAGCCTCGGGACAGGGAGCATTTTCTATGGCTACACCTTC,TRBJ1-2,NA,TRBV11-1,TRBD1
CAISERTGRWGGETQYF,TGTGCCATCAGTGAGAGAACCGGCCGGTGGGGAGGGGAGACCCAGTACTTC,TRBJ2-5,NA,TRBV10-3,TRBD2
CATRAPFDYNEQFF,TGTGCCACTAGGGCACCGTTTGACTACAATGAGCAGTTCTTC,TRBJ2-1,NA,TRBV28,NA
CASSLAAGTGDQPQHF,TGTGCCAGCAGCTTAGCGGCAGGGACAGGGGATCAGCCCCAGCATTTT,TRBJ1-5,NA,TRBV7-8,TRBD1
CASRGGGMSYEQYF,TGTGCCAGCCGGGGGGGCGGGATGTCCTACGAGCAGTACTTC,TRBJ2-7,NA,TRBV11-2,TRBD2
CASSLLLGGVRRDTQYF,TGTGCCAGTAGCCTCCTATTGGGCGGGGTCCGAAGAGATACGCAGTATTTT,TRBJ2-3,NA,TRBV19,NA
CASSQGLGETQYF,TGCGCCAGCAGTCAGGGACTCGGAGAGACCCAGTACTTC,TRBJ2-5,NA,TRBV10-1,NA
CASSPRGRRTDTQYF,TGTGCCAGCAGCCCCCGGGGCAGGCGCACAGATACGCAGTATTTT,TRBJ2-3,NA,TRBV11-3,NA
CASSQDKWGVAGVNEQYF,TGCGCCAGCAGCCAAGATAAGTGGGGAGTAGCGGGAGTAAATGAGCAGTACTTC,TRBJ2-7,NA,TRBV4-1,TRBD2
CASSPRETQYF,TGTGCCAGCAGCCCGCGGGAGACCCAGTACTTC,TRBJ2-5,NA,TRBV7-2,NA
CASRRDRGGQPQHF,TGTGCCAGCAGGCGTGACAGGGGAGGTCAGCCCCAGCATTTT,TRBJ1-5,NA,TRBV6-1,TRBD1
CASSQGWSGGTAAYEQYF,TGCGCCAGCAGCCAAGGATGGTCGGGCGGGACAGCCGCCTACGAGCAGTACTTC,TRBJ2-7,NA,TRBV4-1,NA
CATIKGGAGGYTF,TGTGCCACCATAAAAGGGGGCGCCGGTGGCTACACCTTC,TRBJ1-2,NA,TRBV6-5,TRBD1
CASSLGGPYNEQFF,TGTGCCAGCAGCTTGGGAGGTCCGTACAATGAGCAGTTCTTC,TRBJ2-1,NA,TRBV7-2,NA
CASSFADTQYF,TGTGCCAGCAGCTTCGCAGATACGCAGTATTTT,TRBJ2-3,NA,TRBV13,NA
CAYGLAGADTQYF,TGTGCCTACGGACTAGCGGGAGCAGATACGCAGTATTTT,TRBJ2-3,NA,TRBV7-9,TRBD2
CASSGTSSGNTIYF,TGTGCCAGCTCCGGGACGAGCTCTGGAAACACCATATATTTT,TRBJ1-3,NA,TRBV19,NA
CASSQPTATNYGYTF,TGTGCCAGCAGCCAGCCGACAGCTACTAACTATGGCTACACCTTC,TRBJ1-2,medium-sized,TRBV4-2,NA
CASSGTNYGYTF,TGCGCCAGCAGCGGGACAAACTATGGCTACACCTTC,TRBJ1-2,NA,TRBV5-1,NA
CASGLVPPEGGDTEAFF,TGTGCTAGTGGTTTGGTCCCGCCCGAAGGGGGGGACACTGAAGCTTTCTTT,TRBJ1-1,few,TRBV12-5,NA
CAITAGASSYEQYF,TGTGCCATCACGGCGGGGGCCAGCTCCTACGAGCAGTACTTC,TRBJ2-7,NA,TRBV10-3,NA
CASSRPGRYEQYF,TGTGCCAGCAGTCGGCCGGGACGCTACGAGCAGTACTTC,TRBJ2-7,NA,TRBV7-2,NA
CASGRDITPGEKLFF,TGCGCCAGCGGCCGGGACATCACGCCAGGAGAAAAACTGTTTTTT,TRBJ1-4,NA,TRBV5-1,NA
CASRDARGNQPQHF,TGTGCCAGCAGGGACGCCAGAGGCAATCAGCCCCAGCATTTT,TRBJ1-5,few,TRBV2,NA
CASSSGDKQETQYF,TGCGCCAGCAGCTCGGGGGACAAACAAGAGACCCAGTACTTC,TRBJ2-5,NA,TRBV5-1,NA
CASSFREGMGTQYF,TGTGCCAGCAGTTTCCGCGAGGGGATGGGTACGCAGTATTTT,TRBJ2-3,NA,TRBV27,NA
CASSRQGESPLHF,TGTGCCAGCAGCAGACAGGGGGAATCACCCCTCCACTTT,TRBJ1-6,once,TRBV9,TRBD1